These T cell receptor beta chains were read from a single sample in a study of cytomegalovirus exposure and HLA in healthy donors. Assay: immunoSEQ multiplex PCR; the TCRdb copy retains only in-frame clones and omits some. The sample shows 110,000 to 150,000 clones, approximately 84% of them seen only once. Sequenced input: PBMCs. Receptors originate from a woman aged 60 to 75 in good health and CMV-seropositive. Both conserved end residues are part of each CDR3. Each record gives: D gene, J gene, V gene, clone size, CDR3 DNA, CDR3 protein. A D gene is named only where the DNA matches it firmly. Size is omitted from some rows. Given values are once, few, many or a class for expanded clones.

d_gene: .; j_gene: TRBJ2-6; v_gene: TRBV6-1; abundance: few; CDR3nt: TGTGCCAGCAGTGTGGGGGGTGGCAGGGTGACTGGGGCCAACGTCCTGACTTTC; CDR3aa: CASSVGGGRVTGANVLTF
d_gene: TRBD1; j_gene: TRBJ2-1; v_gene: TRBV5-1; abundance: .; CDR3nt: TGCGCCAGCAGCTTGCGGCCAGGGGGCTCCTACAATGAGCAGTTCTTC; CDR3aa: CASSLRPGGSYNEQFF
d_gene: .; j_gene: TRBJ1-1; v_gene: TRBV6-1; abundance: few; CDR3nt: TGTGCCAGCAGTGAATCTCAGGGGAGCAACACTGAAGCTTTCTTT; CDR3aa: CASSESQGSNTEAFF
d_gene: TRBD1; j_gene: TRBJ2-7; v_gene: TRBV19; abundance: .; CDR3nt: TGTGCCAGTAGTACCAGACAGGGTGTCTACGAGCAGTACTTC; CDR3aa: CASSTRQGVYEQYF
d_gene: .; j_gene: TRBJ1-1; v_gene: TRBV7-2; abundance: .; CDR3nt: TGTGCCTCGGGTTGGGACACTGAAGCTTTCTTT; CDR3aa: CASGWDTEAFF
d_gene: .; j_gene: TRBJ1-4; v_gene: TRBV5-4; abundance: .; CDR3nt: TGTGCCAGCAGCCGGACAGCCGCAACTAATGAAAAACTGTTTTTT; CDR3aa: CASSRTAATNEKLFF
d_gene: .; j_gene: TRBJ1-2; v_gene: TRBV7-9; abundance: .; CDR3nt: TGTGCCAGCAGCTTACTGGCAGGGGATGGCTACACCTTC; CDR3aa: CASSLLAGDGYTF
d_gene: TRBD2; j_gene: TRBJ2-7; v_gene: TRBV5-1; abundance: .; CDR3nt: TGCGCCAGCAGCCCTACTAGCGGGAGCCAGAGTTACGAGCAGTACTTC; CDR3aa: CASSPTSGSQSYEQYF
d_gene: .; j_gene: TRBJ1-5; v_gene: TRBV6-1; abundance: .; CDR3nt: TGTGCCAGCAGTGGCAGTCGGGGTGGTAATCAGCCCCAGCATTTT; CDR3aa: CASSGSRGGNQPQHF
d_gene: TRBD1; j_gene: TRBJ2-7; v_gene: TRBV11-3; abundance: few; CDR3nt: TGTGCCAGCAGCTTGAACAGGGGGGCCTACGAGCAGTACTTC; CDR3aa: CASSLNRGAYEQYF
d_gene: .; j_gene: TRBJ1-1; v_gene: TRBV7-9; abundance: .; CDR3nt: TGTGCCAGCAGCTTGACGGGAGCTGAAGCTTTCTTT; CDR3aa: CASSLTGAEAFF
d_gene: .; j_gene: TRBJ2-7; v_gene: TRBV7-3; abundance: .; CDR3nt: TGTGCCAGCAGCCCGGGGACTGGATCCTACGAGCAGTACTTC; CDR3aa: CASSPGTGSYEQYF
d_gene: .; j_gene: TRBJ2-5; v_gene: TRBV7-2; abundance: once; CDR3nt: TGTGCCAGCAGCTTTTCTGGGGGGGAGACCCAGTACTTC; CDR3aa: CASSFSGGETQYF
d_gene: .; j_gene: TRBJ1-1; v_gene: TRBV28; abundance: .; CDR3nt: TGTGCCAGCAGAGCGAACAGGGCCGAGAAAGCTTTCTTT; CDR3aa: CASRANRAEKAFF
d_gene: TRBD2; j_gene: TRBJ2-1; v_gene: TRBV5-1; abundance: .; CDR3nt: TGCGCCAGCAGCTTAGCTAGCGGCTACAATGAGCAGTTCTTC; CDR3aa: CASSLASGYNEQFF
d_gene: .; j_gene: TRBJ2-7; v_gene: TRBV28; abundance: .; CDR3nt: TGTGCCAGCAGGCAGGGGGGTAGCTCCTACGAGCAGTACTTC; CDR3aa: CASRQGGSSYEQYF
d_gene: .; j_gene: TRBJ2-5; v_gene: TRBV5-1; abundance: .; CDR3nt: TGCGCCAGCAGCTTGGCCGTAACGCGGGTCCAAGAGACCCAGTACTTC; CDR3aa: CASSLAVTRVQETQYF
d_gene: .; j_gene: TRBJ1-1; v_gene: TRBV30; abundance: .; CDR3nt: TGTGCCTGGAGTGTATCTGATGCCACTGAAGCTTTCTTC; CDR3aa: CAWSVSDATEAFF